The 17 T cell receptor beta chains presented below share a single source sample, sequenced in a study of blood T cell repertoires in COVID-19. Only in-frame clones appear in the TCRdb table, and some are missing; sequencing was by immunoSEQ multiplex PCR. The sample contains some 110,000 clones, roughly 80% of which appear only once. Material: peripheral blood. These receptors were collected from a woman older than 75 with acute or convalescent COVID-19.

V usage is TRBV4-1 and J usage is TRBJ2-2, with 9 bases aligning to TRBD2. The CDR3 is made up of 20 amino acids. V was clipped by 4 bases and J by 4 bases; unmatched bases: 19. Per germline, CDR1 MGHRA and CDR2 YSYEKL. The chain's CDR3 is CASSPNGDPVSGSSTGELFF. CDR3 nucleotides: TGCGCCAGCAGCCCGAACGGGGATCCGGTTAGCGGGAGTTCCACCGGGGAGCTGTTTTTT.

This clone qualifies as medium-sized. This rearrangement joins TRBV7-6 to TRBJ1-1, with D tentatively TRBD1 (5 bases). V was shortened by 5 bases and J by 7 bases, with 17 bases between the two germline ends. Germline loops: CDR1 SGHVS, CDR2 FNYEAQ. This CDR3 spans 14 amino acids. For the CDR3, the DNA is TGTGCCAGCAGCAACCTCCCGGACACAGGTGAAGCTTTCTTT. Amino acids: CASSNLPDTGEAFF.

The genes are TRBV2 and TRBJ2-3, with a possible D match to TRBD2 (6 bases). The length of the CDR3 is 12 residues. Trimming cost V 6 bases and J 12 bases, with 16 bases left between them. Germline V gene lookup returns CDR1 SNHLY and CDR2 FYNNEI. CDR3 nucleotide sequence: TGTGCCAGCAGCCTCACTAGGCGGGGTCAGTATTTT. This sequence encodes CASSLTRRGQYF.

The gene calls are TRBV6-6 and TRBJ1-4; 7 nucleotides match TRBD1. J gave up 8 bases and V 2 bases, and 8 bases lay outside the gene matches. Looked up from germline, CDR1 is MNHNY and CDR2 is SVGAGI (reference sequence). The CDR3 has 15 amino acids. CDR3 residues: CASSYTQGMGEKLFF. CDR3 bases: TGTGCCAGCAGTTACACACAGGGGATGGGAGAAAAACTGTTTTTT.

The CDR3 spells CASSQQTGTPYGYTF. CDR3 nucleotide sequence: TGTGCCAGCAGCCAACAGACAGGGACCCCGTATGGCTACACCTTC. V gene TRBV5-8 combines with J gene TRBJ1-2; 7 bases fit TRBD1. CDR3 length: 15 residues. With 4 bases clipped from V and 5 bases from J, the junction kept 11 bases outside the gene matches. Germline V gene lookup returns CDR1 SGHTS and CDR2 YDEGEE. Combining the CDR3 with reference TRBV5-8 and TRBJ1-2 gives the whole variable domain EAGVTQSPTHLIKTRGQQATLRCSPISGHTSVYWYQQALGLGLQFLLWYDEGEERNRGNFPPRFSGRQFPNYSSELNVNALELEDSALYLCASSQQTGTPYGYTFGSGTRLTVV.

CDR3 sequence: CSVSTGRNTEAFF. CDR3 nucleotides: TGCAGCGTTTCGACAGGTCGGAACACTGAAGCTTTCTTT. This chain links TRBV29-1 with TRBJ1-1; tentative D call: TRBD1 (6 bases). The CDR3 loop spans 13 amino acids. V lost 5 bases to trimming and J lost 1 base, with 11 bases between them. Germline CDR1 is SQVTM and CDR2 is ANQGSEA.

This clone has only a few counts. The chain uses TRBV5-6 and TRBJ1-5, with D perhaps TRBD1 (6 bases). Trimming stripped 1 base from V and 3 bases from J, with 11 bases between. Germline CDR1 SGHDT, CDR2 YYEEEE. The CDR3 spans 15 residues. CDR3 DNA: TGTGCCAGCAGCTTGTTTGGACAGACCAATCAGCCCCAGCATTTT. Translating it yields CASSLFGQTNQPQHF.

This chain uses TRBV5-1 with TRBJ2-2; no definite D call. The V gene lost 0 bases and the J gene lost 6 bases, with 9 bases spanning the gap. Germline CDR1 SGHRS, CDR2 YFSETQ. The CDR3 covers 14 residues. The CDR3 DNA reads TGCGCCAGCAGCTTGGATACTTCTTCCGGGGAGCTGTTTTTT. This sequence encodes CASSLDTSSGELFF.

The chain uses TRBV28 and TRBJ2-7; D might be TRBD2 (6 bases). Germline V CDR1 and CDR2: MDHEN, SYDVKM. CDR3 size: 11 residues. V dropped 7 bases and J dropped 5 bases, with 9 bases sitting between them. DNA of the CDR3: TGTGCCAGCATAGGCGGGAACGAGCAGTACGTC. Its translation is CASIGGNEQYV.

The genes are TRBV5-5 and TRBJ2-7; no firm D call. This CDR3 has 13 amino acids. Germline loops: CDR1 SGHKS, CDR2 YYEKEE (reference sequence). V was trimmed by 2 bases and J by 3 bases, leaving 9 bases between them. The CDR3 nucleotides are TGTGCCAGCAGCTTAGCCCTTAACTACGAGCAGTACTTC. Translating it yields CASSLALNYEQYF.

The chain is built from TRBV4-1 and TRBJ1-2; TRBD1 matches at 7 bases. The CDR3 runs 14 residues. V trimming: 4 bases; J trimming: 5 bases; junction bases outside the gene matches: 7. Germline V lookup: CDR1 MGHRA, CDR2 YSYEKL. The CDR3 sequence: CASSPRGQEYGYTF. As DNA, the CDR3 is TGCGCCAGCAGCCCTAGAGGACAGGAGTATGGCTACACCTTC.

The chain is built from TRBV7-2 and TRBJ2-1, with 11 bases aligning to TRBD2. Germline assignment: CDR1 SGHTA and CDR2 FQGNSA. This CDR3 comprises 14 residues. The ends lost 5 bases at V and 9 bases at J; junction bases unmatched: 6. The CDR3: CASSQGLAEGEQFF. The CDR3 region has the DNA TGTGCCAGCAGCCAGGGACTAGCGGAGGGTGAGCAGTTCTTC.

The chain is built from TRBV7-8 and TRBJ2-2, with a possible D match to TRBD2 (6 bases). CDR3 length: 13 amino acids. Trimming removed 0 bases from V and 8 bases from J, with 7 bases in between. Per germline, CDR1 SGHVS and CDR2 FQNEAQ. The CDR3 protein is CASSLAGGGELFF. In nucleotides, the CDR3 is TGTGCCAGCAGCTTAGCCGGGGGAGGGGAGCTGTTTTTT.

This clone is a singleton in its sample. The chain carries TRBV27 and TRBJ1-2, with D possibly TRBD1 on 6 matching bases. V lost 8 bases and J 5 bases, leaving 18 bases between the germline ends. The CDR3 loop spans 14 amino acids. Germline V gene lookup returns CDR1 MNHEY and CDR2 SMNVEV (reference sequence). CDR3 DNA: TGTGCCAGCGGGGGCCAAGGGCTGAGGTATGGCTACACCTTC. It codes for CASGGQGLRYGYTF.

The table lists this clone with a count of one. The gene calls are TRBV16 and TRBJ2-3; tentative D call: TRBD2 (5 bases). There are 14 residues in the CDR3. V was pared by 1 base and J by 6 bases, with 11 bases between. The germline gives CDR1 KGHSY, CDR2 FQNENV. This chain's CDR3 is CASSQFVGEDTQYF. Written as DNA, the CDR3 is TGTGCCAGCAGCCAATTTGTCGGGGAGGATACGCAGTATTTT.

The chain uses TRBV29-1 and TRBJ2-1; 11 bases match TRBD2. V shed 4 bases, J shed 4 bases, and the junction held 12 bases outside the gene matches. There are 17 residues in the CDR3. The V gene's germline CDR1 is SQVTM and CDR2 ANQGSEA. The CDR3 DNA follows: TGCAGCGTTGTTGGTGGGTGGACTAGCGGGTGGTACAATGAGCAGTTCTTC. Amino acids: CSVVGGWTSGWYNEQFF.

The V call is TRBV6-5, the J call TRBJ1-5, with D perhaps TRBD1 (6 bases). Between the trimmed V and J ends, which lost 5 bases and 5 bases, there was a span of 13 bases. This CDR3 is built from 14 residues. Germline CDR1 MNHEY, CDR2 SVGAGI. This chain's CDR3 is CASSLHRADQPQHF. The DNA for the CDR3 is TGTGCCAGCAGTCTCCACAGGGCCGATCAGCCCCAGCATTTT.